This T cell receptor beta chain is from a study of T cells in Graves' hyperthyroidism and ophthalmopathy. Each person with ophthalmopathy scored at least 3 on the Clinical Activity Score, reached NOSPECS grade 4 or higher, and had been ill under 3 months. On the basis of clinical symptoms, serum thyroxine and TRAb, thyroid ultrasound and orbital computed tomography, diagnoses were made. The PBMCs studied were ones that came from approximately 9.9 ml fresh peripheral blood. Amplified TCR beta CDR3 regions derived from RNA transcripts. The primer set for the first-round RT-PCR of the TCR CDR3 was HTBI. One entry per CDR3 protein results from TCRdb running MiXCR on the multiplex PCR reads. The table includes roughly 350,000 distinct CDR3 sequences, 12% to 15% detected once. This clonotype appeared many times. CDR1 and CDR2 (germline): SGHRS, YFSETQ. V was pared by 0 bases and J by 2 bases, with 14 bases between. The CDR3 sequence is 16 residues long.

This sequence joins TRBV5-1 and TRBJ1-2; tentative D call: TRBD1 (6 bases). The source of this sequence is a woman in her forties with Graves' ophthalmopathy. Sequencing input: blood. This chain's CDR3 is CASSLGFGQGNYGYTF. The CDR3 region has the DNA TGCGCCAGCAGCTTGGGGTTCGGGCAGGGGAACTATGGCTACACCTTC.